Below, one TCR beta chain is given with its context. Its antigen is currently not known. No qualities accompany the bases; no much larger clone lies one base away. Including cysteine and phenylalanine, the CDR3 has 15 amino acids. Only CDR3 DNA is held: 45 bases, read in frame from base 1. The germline V gene specifies MNHNS as CDR1 and SASEGT as CDR2. V is trimmed back by 5 bases and J by 0 bases, and the junction contains 1 base that no gene match accounts for. Preparation of the library involved the immunoSEQ multiplex PCR assay. For the multiplex PCR, a mixture combining 60 forward primers for TCR Vbeta segments and 13 reverse primers for TCR Jbeta segments was used. The CDR3 region of rearranged TCR beta genes was amplified from genomic DNA with a multiplex PCR assay. On the Illumina HiSeq System, the amplified TCR beta libraries were sequenced as 87-base-pair reads. The authors' pipeline ran thus. A later analysis tallied roughly 76 million unique TCR beta chains across the 660 or so repertoires, and approximately 9.9 million of those chains were shared by two or more donors. To remove PCR and sequencing errors, raw reads were error-corrected and collapsed into unique sequences using a nearest-neighbor algorithm that merged closely related sequences. CDR3 sequences were aligned to IMGT reference sequences to assign V, D and J gene segments. Each retained sequence needed at least a six-nucleotide match to both a V gene segment and a J gene segment. Rearrangements were called productive when the CDR3 lacked stop codons and stayed in frame with V and J; all others were non-productive. CDR3 was defined according to IMGT convention as the region running from the second conserved V-encoded cysteine to the conserved J-encoded phenylalanine. Sequences without an unambiguous match to a single V gene segment were excluded from the earlier analysis of about 630 of the donors. In an earlier analysis of a few hundred of the donors, V segments were called functional above 56.7% productive rearrangements and were called segregating when the between-donor standard deviation exceeded 5%. A statistical classification framework was built to diagnose cytomegalovirus status from the catalog of TCR beta chain sequences. A later analysis assigned V and J genes by comparing TCR nucleotide sequences with IMGT/GENE-DB human TR gene sequences. A later analysis assigned CDR3 sequences and most-parsimonious VDJ recombination scenarios with the TCRdist pipeline. A later analysis defined each TCR beta chain by its CDR3 amino acid sequence plus V-gene family, and excluded reads lacking a unique V-gene family. As a way to deal with suspected cross-contamination and a sequencing artifact, a later analysis dropped roughly 620 nucleotide sequences that were highly shared and had low generation probability. In a later analysis, a clonal expansion index was calculated for each public chain from normalized within-repertoire ranks of inferred template counts. Generation probabilities in a later analysis came from a VDJ recombination model fitted to out-of-frame rearrangements, and those results were checked against IGoR. Hypergeometric tests were used in a later analysis to score TCR-TCR, TCR-HLA and TCR-CMV co-occurrence, with a repertoire-size bias correction applied to the TCR pairs. False discovery rates were estimated in a later analysis by permuting HLA or CMV assignments 20 times. A later analysis grouped co-occurring TCRs with DBSCAN, adding TCRdist sequence similarity when clustering within HLA-allele-positive subsets. Repertoires with fewer than 30,000 or more than 120,000 public chains, plus five repertoires with anomalous nucleotide sharing, were excluded from co-occurrence clustering. In its TCRdb copy, this immuneACCESS table keeps in-frame sequences only and misses some clones. Where compared with another copy, unresolved V genes explain less than half of these, and the others have no known cause. That table supplies the V and J calls and clone size; D and trimming were determined from the DNA. The sample data list about 160,000 clones, and around 85% of these were observed just once. The top ten clonotypes cover over 0.8% of the sample.

This sample was included in a study of cytomegalovirus exposure and HLA in healthy donors listed by TCRdb under 2017. A note on the overall study: An earlier analysis of several hundred of the donors reported about 290 Gb of sequence data and roughly 100 million unique TCR beta sequences from 150 million to 200 million T cells. To study patterns of TCR occurrence, a later analysis re-analyzed previously published TCR beta repertoires from hundreds of donors and added high-resolution HLA genotyping. An early release that covered about 600 HLA-typed donors contained approximately 300 gigabases of sequencing data and 80 million or so unique TCR sequences. To predict cytomegalovirus infection status, the study combined high-throughput TCR immunosequencing, statistical association of individual TCRs with disease status, and machine learning. The genetic ancestry cluster associated with self-reported Caucasian donors included 81% of the 398 genotyped donors. The T cell repertoires of roughly 660 subjects were profiled by immunosequencing and related to cytomegalovirus serostatus. In addition to the first cohort of several hundred subjects, a separate validation cohort of over 90 different subjects was used. About 5 DR-DQ haplotypes were handled as single units for association and clustering, since linkage in the cohort was strong. The study was designed to test whether signatures of past pathogen exposure could be identified by cataloging public T cell receptors. Alongside the repertoire data, information on donor age, sex, ethnicity and CMV serostatus was compiled. In an earlier analysis of roughly 580 of the donors, high-throughput TCR beta sequencing was used to judge whether each TCR beta V gene segment behaved as functional or pseudogenic. Genome-wide SNP genotypes for about three fifths of the roughly 700 donors were used in a later genetic analysis, which treated that subset as a discovery cohort. Typing coverage varied by locus: 629-630 donors for A, B, C, DRB1 and DQB1; about 520 for DQA1; 600 to 610 for DPA1; approximately 470 for DPB1. Every discovery cohort repertoire had been produced on one sequencing platform. On average, around 230,000 unique TCR beta nucleotide sequences were sequenced per donor among roughly 430 genotyped donors of the cohort, with roughly 20% of those sequences being non-productive. Rather than drawing on any new phenotypic data, the later analysis identified candidate immune exposures from TCR beta sequences and the way those sequences occurred across donors. HLA typing included class I and class II loci at four-digit resolution.

The investigation overall reported the following: A cluster of highly shared sequence variants was judged likely to be a technical artifact of the sequencing pipeline. While some public TCRs were present in many individuals, most TCR sequences turned up only very rarely across donors. Because the 87-base-pair reads could not distinguish some IMGT-functional V segments, including TRBV6-2 and TRBV6-3, those segments were excluded. In a later genetic analysis, a missense DCLRE1C variant was associated with V-gene and J-gene trimming of TCR beta chains, and the association was replicated in an independent cohort. A few of the identified cytomegalovirus-associated TCR beta chains were confirmed in vitro to be specific for cytomegalovirus antigens. For the cohort, immune exposure information was limited to CMV serostatus. Cytomegalovirus status was reported to be diagnosed by the classifier with high specificity and sensitivity in both the original and validation cohorts. According to the authors, the approach could potentially be generalized to other disease states and immunological phenotypes. The earlier analysis of 587 of the donors excluded some 15 rarely observed V segments, including chromosome 9 orphons, because counts were too low. Sequencing depth was assumed to be roughly uniform across donors in the presence/absence analyses, though that assumption may not hold. A later analysis reported that several top co-occurrence clusters appeared linked to parvovirus B19, influenza, CMV and Epstein-Barr virus. According to a later analysis, most CMV-associated TCR beta chains appeared to be HLA-restricted, and the HLA associations seemed to be driven largely by CMV exposure. A later analysis found that TCR association rates varied across HLA loci, with DRB1 alleles showing the most associated TCRs and HLA-C alleles the fewest. This cohort had only TCR beta chains sequenced, and the lack of alpha or paired-chain data limited which features could be detected. An earlier analysis of around 540 of the donors showed that most TCR beta V segments appeared in productive rearrangements either about 90% or about 30% of the time, which broadly matched IMGT annotations. At a false discovery rate of 0.05, a later analysis linked around 15,000 TCR beta sequences to specific HLA alleles. Correlated functional status among segregating V segments might reflect linkage disequilibrium, but an unknown experimental factor could not be ruled out. Because HLA typing was unavailable for some donors at each locus, only the typed subset was used in association tests. In the study, about 150 TCR beta chains were listed as associated with cytomegalovirus. A later analysis found that HLA-associated TCR beta chains were more clonally expanded and had lower generation probabilities than equally common non-associated chains. Compared with the roughly 670-donor mean, donors in an Asian-associated ancestry cluster had fewer N-insertions in productive TCRs, according to a later genetic analysis. When HLA alleles, especially DR and DQ, strongly co-occurred, TCR associations were difficult to assign to individual alleles. A further reported finding was that TCR beta sequences accurately predicted the HLA-A and HLA-B alleles for most subjects in the first cohort.

The cohort was made up of 650 to 700 healthy bone marrow donors. At the time of sampling, all cohort members were nominally healthy, though unrecorded immune exposures were likely present. The donor was CMV seronegative and belonged to the group of under 400 seronegative cohort members. A peripheral blood sample was provided by each donor, and peripheral blood mononuclear cells were used for TCR beta sequencing. Genomic DNA was extracted from the blood cell samples with the Qiagen DNeasy Blood Extraction Kit. Recombination linked TRBV6-1 to TRBJ2-3; 11 middle bases align to TRBD2. Sample: PBMCs. This sequence was found in a woman aged 25 to 39 in good health and CMV-seronegative. The DNA reads as follows: TGTGCCAGCAGTTTAGCGGGGGGGAGCACAGATACGCAGTATTTT. Its product reads: CASSLAGGSTDTQYF.